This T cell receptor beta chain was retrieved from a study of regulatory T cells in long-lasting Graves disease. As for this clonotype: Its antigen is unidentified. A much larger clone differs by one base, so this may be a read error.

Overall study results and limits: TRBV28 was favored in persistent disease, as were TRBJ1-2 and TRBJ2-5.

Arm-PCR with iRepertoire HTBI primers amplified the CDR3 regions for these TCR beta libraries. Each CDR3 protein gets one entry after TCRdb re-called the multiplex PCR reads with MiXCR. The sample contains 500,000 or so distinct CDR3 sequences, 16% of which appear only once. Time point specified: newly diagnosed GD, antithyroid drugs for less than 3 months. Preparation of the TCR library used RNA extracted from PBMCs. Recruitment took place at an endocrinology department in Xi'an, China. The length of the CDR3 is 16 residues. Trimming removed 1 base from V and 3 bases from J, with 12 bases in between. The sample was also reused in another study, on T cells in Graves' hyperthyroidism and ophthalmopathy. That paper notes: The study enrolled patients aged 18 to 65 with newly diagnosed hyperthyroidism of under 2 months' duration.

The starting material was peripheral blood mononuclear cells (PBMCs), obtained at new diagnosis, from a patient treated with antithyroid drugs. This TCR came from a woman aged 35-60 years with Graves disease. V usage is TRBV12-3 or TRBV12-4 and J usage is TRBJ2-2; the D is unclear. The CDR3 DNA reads TGTGCCAGCAGTTTAGAAACGTTGTCCGACACCGGGGAGCTGTTTTTT. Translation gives CASSLETLSDTGELFF.